The clone carrying this T cell receptor beta chain occurred a few times. Its antigen is undetermined. The sample originates from a study of T cell responses to AZD1222 COVID-19 vaccine. Study results and caveats: White British ancestry dominated among donors, who included more females, and clonal diversity was possibly underestimated. Increased Spike-specific TCR breadth and depth were observed after two AZD1222 doses. Epitopes outside B.1.351 and B.1.1.7 mutated regions reportedly drew nearly half of spike TCRs.

Only in-frame clones appear in the TCRdb table, and some are missing; sequencing was by immunoSEQ multiplex PCR. The sample lists about 140,000 clones, roughly 89% seen once, with about 7.5% in the top ten. In germline, CDR1 is SGHVS, CDR2 FQNEAQ. The CDR3 has 17 residues. V was shortened by 5 bases and J by 4 bases, with 20 bases between the two germline ends. Sequences were derived from peripheral blood, sampled 28 days after the second dose of the MenACWY control vaccine. The chain uses TRBV7-8 and TRBJ1-4; D is possibly TRBD1 (6 bases). The receptor's source is an adult who received the MenACWY meningococcal vaccine as a control. The CDR3 DNA sequence: TGTGCCAGCAGCCCTCAGCCCGTTGGCAGGGGTAATGAAAAACTGTTTTTT. Translation gives CASSPQPVGRGNEKLFF.